Sequencing of this T cell receptor (beta chain) was carried out in a study of regulatory T cells in long-lasting Graves disease. Points from the study as a whole: Newly diagnosed Graves' patients exceeded persistent ones in TCR diversity.

Sequencing libraries for TCR beta were prepared with iRepertoire HTBI primers and Arm-PCR of CDR3 regions. TCRdb recomputed calls from the multiplex PCR reads with MiXCR, one row per CDR3 protein. The table includes roughly 470,000 distinct CDR3 sequences, under 25% detected once. The CDR3 contains 17 residues. Germline-derived CDR1 and CDR2 are SQVTM and ANQGSEA. V was clipped by 7 bases and J by 0 bases, with 24 bases between them. With regard to this clonotype: Its target is not known.

Indicated time point: persistent/refractory GD, antithyroid drugs over 5 years with positive TRAb. PBMCs were the source of the RNA used for TCR sequencing. The patients included were those that came from an endocrinology department in Xi'an, China. Blood from the periphery, about 9 milliliters in all, was drawn into EDTA tubes. This specimen was peripheral blood mononuclear cells (PBMCs), taken when the disease was refractory, from a patient treated with antithyroid drugs. The clonotype was recovered from a female donor with Graves disease. The chain links TRBV29-1 to TRBJ1-2, with a tentative D call TRBD1 (6 bases). CDR3 sequence: CSAESPSRDNPNYGYTF. In nucleotides, the CDR3 is TGCAGCGCCGAGTCCCCCTCCCGGGACAACCCTAACTATGGCTACACCTTC.